The 24 T cell receptor beta chains in this list originate from one sample, sequenced in a study of fetal regulatory T cell absence and autoimmunity. Generated by immunoSEQ multiplex PCR, the TCRdb table keeps only in-frame clones and is missing some. The profile shows 95,000 to 100,000 clones, less than 80% of them singletons. Sequenced input: pancreas tissue. The origin of the receptors is a male donor with IPEX syndrome.

The chain links TRBV5-6 to TRBJ2-7; 13 positions agree with TRBD2. Germline V gene data show CDR1 as SGHDT and CDR2 as YYEEEE. CDR3 length: 16 amino acids. The V segment lost 3 bases and the J segment 4 bases; nucleotides outside the gene matches: 7. This CDR3 reads CASSSMLLAGGYEQYF. In DNA, the CDR3 is TGTGCCAGCAGCTCCATGCTACTAGCGGGAGGGTACGAGCAGTACTTC.

The CDR3 coding sequence is TGTGCCAGCAGTGAAACAATGGAAGCGGGAAACACCATATATTTT. It is translated as CASSETMEAGNTIYF. The chain carries TRBV6-1 and TRBJ1-3, with unresolved D. In germline, CDR1 is MNHNS, CDR2 SASEGT. The CDR3 contains 15 residues. Trimming left V 2 bases short and J 4 bases short, with 12 bases between.

This clone was counted a single time. J is TRBJ2-7 and V is TRBV6-5; D ambiguous. The CDR3 loop spans 12 amino acids. Germline lookup yields CDR1 MNHEY and CDR2 SVGAGI. Trimming removed 4 bases from V and 3 bases from J, with 7 bases in between. CDR3 loop: CASSSPIYEQYF. As DNA, the CDR3 is TGTGCCAGCAGTTCTCCTATCTACGAGCAGTACTTC.

The V call is TRBV21-1, the J call TRBJ2-2; the table's D call of TRBD2 was not tested on the DNA. TRBV21-1 is reported as a pseudogene. The CDR3 contains 16 residues. The CDR3 sequence: CASSYRLAGGTGELFF. In DNA, the CDR3 is TGTGCCAGCAGTTACCGACTAGCGGGGGGTACCGGGGAGCTGTTTTTT.

V is TRBV5-4 and J is TRBJ2-5, with 8 bases fitting TRBD1. The CDR3 is 14 residues long. Trimming cost V 0 bases and J 5 bases; bases outside gene matches: 3. CDR1 is SGHNT and CDR2 is YYREEE in the germline V gene (reference sequence). Here the CDR3 DNA reads TGTGCCAGCAGCTTGGACAGGGGGAAGGAGACCCAGTACTTC. Its protein is CASSLDRGKETQYF. Looking up the rest from reference TRBV5-4 and TRBJ2-5 gives the full variable domain: ETGVTQSPTHLIKTRGQQVTLRCSSQSGHNTVSWYQQALGQGPQFIFQYYREEENGRGNFPPRFSGLQFPNYSSELNVNALELDDSALYLCASSLDRGKETQYFGPGTRLLVL.

The CDR3 loop is CASSLRTSGLSYEQYF. DNA of the CDR3: TGCGCCAGCAGCTTGAGGACTAGCGGGCTTTCCTACGAGCAGTACTTC. The V and J genes are TRBV5-1 and TRBJ2-7; 11 bases line up with TRBD2. This CDR3 comprises 16 residues. Losses at the gene ends were 1 base for V and 1 base for J; bases not matched to a gene: 4. Germline loops: CDR1 SGHRS, CDR2 YFSETQ.

J is TRBJ1-4 and V is TRBV18, with TRBD1 as a possible D gene (5 bases). The germline V gene encodes CDR1 KGHSH and CDR2 LQKENI. Trimming left V 3 bases short and J 6 bases short, with 20 bases between. This CDR3 has 17 residues. CDR3 DNA sequence: TGTGCCAGCTCACCCCGGCAGGGATATCATAAGGATGAAAAACTGTTTTTT. Translation gives CASSPRQGYHKDEKLFF.

The chain has TRBV5-6 and TRBJ2-2, with 8 bases identical to TRBD2. After removal of 4 bases from V and 2 bases from J, the junction contained 7 bases not matched to a gene. The CDR3 totals 16 residues. Germline V lookup: CDR1 SGHDT, CDR2 YYEEEE. The DNA for the CDR3 is TGTGCCAGCAGCACCGGGCTAGCGGGTAACACCGGGGAGCTGTTTTTT. Translation: CASSTGLAGNTGELFF.

In this sample, this clone turned up a few times. The chain combines TRBV12-5 with TRBJ2-1; D remains ambiguous. In germline, CDR1 is LGHNT, CDR2 FRNRAP. This CDR3 is built from 14 residues. Deletions cut 4 bases from V and 7 bases from J, with 14 bases between. The CDR3 loop is CASGSKVVGNEQFF. The CDR3 DNA reads as TGTGCTAGTGGTTCTAAGGTCGTGGGAAATGAGCAGTTCTTC.

The chain has TRBV5-1 and TRBJ2-3; weak D call: TRBD2 (6 bases). Germline V CDR1 and CDR2: SGHRS, YFSETQ. The germline V and J ends were trimmed by 4 bases and 4 bases, with 16 bases remaining between them. CDR3 length: 15 residues. The CDR3 loop reads CASSPSRERADTQYF. In DNA, the CDR3 is TGCGCCAGCAGCCCCTCCCGGGAGAGGGCAGATACGCAGTATTTT.

The genes are TRBV4-1 and TRBJ2-2; TRBD2 matches 15 bases. The trim removed 4 bases at V and 3 bases at J, leaving 9 bases unmatched. The CDR3 is 19 residues long. The germline V gene has CDR1 MGHRA and CDR2 YSYEKL. CDR3 sequence (DNA): TGCGCCAGCAGCCTCGGACTAGCGGGAGGGTATTCGTACACCGGGGAGCTGTTTTTT. As protein: CASSLGLAGGYSYTGELFF.

This rearrangement joins TRBV29-1 to TRBJ1-3, with D unclear. The CDR3 is 11 residues long. V lost 6 bases and J lost 3, with 6 bases in between. Germline V gene data show CDR1 as SQVTM and CDR2 as ANQGSEA. In nucleotides, the CDR3 is TGCAGCGTAAAAATTGGAAACACCATATATTTT. Amino acid sequence: CSVKIGNTIYF.

The genes are TRBV7-9 and TRBJ1-2; D is possibly TRBD1 (5 bases). Germline assignment: CDR1 SEHNR and CDR2 FQNEAQ (reference sequence). V was cut by 1 base and J by 8 bases, with 11 bases left in between. This CDR3 is 13 amino acids long. The CDR3 nucleotides are TGTGCCAGCAGCTTAGGAGGGGAGGGAGGCTACACCTTC. Protein product: CASSLGGEGGYTF. The full variable domain, in which reference TRBV7-9 and TRBJ1-2 provide the parts outside the CDR3, is DTGVSQNPRHKITKRGQNVTFRCDPISEHNRLYWYRQTLGQGPEFLTYFQNEAQLEKSRLLSDRFSAERPKGSFSTLEIQRTEQGDSAMYLCASSLGGEGGYTFGSGTRLTVV.

The V call is TRBV15, the J call TRBJ2-7; 12 bases are shared with TRBD1. The J segment lost 4 bases and the V segment lost 5 bases, leaving 3 bases of the junction unmatched. Looked up from germline, CDR1 is LNHNV and CDR2 is YYDKDF (reference sequence). The CDR3 extends over 14 amino acids. CDR3 in DNA: TGTGCCACCAGCGGGGGACAGGGGGCTTACGAGCAGTACTTC. It yields the protein CATSGGQGAYEQYF.

Of note for this clone: The sample holds other DNA sequences that translate to the same CDR3. The chain joins TRBV9 to TRBJ1-4; D unclear. The V gene's germline CDR1 is SGDLS and CDR2 YYNGEE. This CDR3 contains 14 residues. V was shortened by 2 bases and J by 2 bases, with 7 bases between the two germline ends. CDR3 region: CASSVGGTNEKLFF. In DNA form, the CDR3 reads TGTGCCAGCAGCGTGGGTGGTACTAATGAAAAACTGTTTTTT.

The V call is TRBV10-3, the J call TRBJ1-1; tentative D call: TRBD1 (5 bases). Germline V gene sequence: CDR1 ENHRY, CDR2 SYGVKD. V dropped 2 bases and J dropped 2 bases, with 6 bases sitting between them. This CDR3 has 13 amino acids. The CDR3 bases are TGTGCCATCAGTGAGCAGGGTAACACTGAAGCTTTCTTT. It specifies CAISEQGNTEAFF.

This clone has only a few counts. Here the CDR3 reads CASSLEGFEQYF. The DNA of the CDR3 is TGCGCCAGCAGCTTGGAAGGGTTCGAGCAGTACTTC. J is TRBJ2-7 and V is TRBV5-1; D is undetermined. The CDR3 spans 12 residues. CDR1 and CDR2 from the germline V gene are SGHRS and YFSETQ. Trimming stripped 0 bases from V and 6 bases from J, with 7 bases between.

The chain has TRBV23-1 and TRBJ2-7, with D tentatively TRBD1 (5 bases). Being an ORF, TRBV23-1 has a function that is uncertain. The length of the CDR3 is 17 residues. Trimming removed 0 bases at V and 0 bases at J, with 15 bases between. CDR3 nucleotide sequence: TGCGCCAGCAGTCAATCCGAAAAATGGGGCCTCTCCTACGAGCAGTACTTC. It is translated as CASSQSEKWGLSYEQYF.

V gene TRBV11-3 combines with J gene TRBJ2-3, with D maybe TRBD2 (6 bases). The CDR3 spans 15 residues. Germline V gene sequence: CDR1 SGHNT, CDR2 YENEEA. V gave up 1 base and J gave up 0 bases, with 8 bases separating them. For the CDR3, the DNA is TGTGCCAGCAGCTTAGGGAGCGGGAGCACAGATACGCAGTATTTT. Encoded protein: CASSLGSGSTDTQYF.

The CDR3 here is CAISDPGTSGEETQYF. CDR3 sequence (DNA): TGTGCCATCAGTGACCCCGGGACTAGCGGGGAAGAGACCCAGTACTTC. This chain uses TRBV10-3 with TRBJ2-5; 13 nucleotides match TRBD2. This CDR3 has 16 residues. CDR1 ENHRY and CDR2 SYGVKD come from the germline V gene. Unmatched junction bases numbered 4, after V lost 3 bases and J lost 3 bases.

The rearrangement links TRBV11-3 to TRBJ2-3, with D possibly matching TRBD1 (6 bases). The germline V gene encodes CDR1 SGHNT and CDR2 YENEEA. Deletions cut 1 base from V and 4 bases from J, with 9 bases between. This CDR3 is 14 amino acids long. CDR3 nucleotide sequence: TGTGCCAGCAGCTTAGGGGGGCTCGCAGATACGCAGTATTTT. Translated, it gives CASSLGGLADTQYF.

The rearrangement links TRBV4-1 to TRBJ2-7; a weak D match, TRBD1 (6 bases). Trimming took off 0 bases at V and 5 bases at J, with 8 bases between the two ends. Per germline, CDR1 MGHRA and CDR2 YSYEKL. This CDR3 contains 13 residues. CDR3 in DNA: TGCGCCAGCAGCCAAGATGGGGGCCACGAGCAGTACTTC. Translation gives CASSQDGGHEQYF.

The gene calls are TRBV27 and TRBJ1-1; 7 nucleotides agree with TRBD1. From germline, CDR1 is MNHEY and CDR2 SMNVEV (reference sequence). V lost 5 bases and J lost 4; bases outside the gene matches: 4. CDR3 length equals 13 residues. The CDR3 loop is CASSRGTVTEAFF. For the CDR3, the DNA is TGTGCCAGCAGTCGAGGGACAGTCACTGAAGCTTTCTTT.

The V call is TRBV25-1, the J call TRBJ2-7; TRBD2 is a possible D gene (5 bases). Germline V CDR1 and CDR2: MGHDK, SYGVNS. CDR3 length equals 16 residues. Trimming took 3 bases from V and 0 from J, leaving 15 bases between them. CDR3 sequence (DNA): TGTGCCAGCAGTGATGGAGGACTTTCTAGCTCCTACGAGCAGTACTTC. Protein product: CASSDGGLSSSYEQYF.